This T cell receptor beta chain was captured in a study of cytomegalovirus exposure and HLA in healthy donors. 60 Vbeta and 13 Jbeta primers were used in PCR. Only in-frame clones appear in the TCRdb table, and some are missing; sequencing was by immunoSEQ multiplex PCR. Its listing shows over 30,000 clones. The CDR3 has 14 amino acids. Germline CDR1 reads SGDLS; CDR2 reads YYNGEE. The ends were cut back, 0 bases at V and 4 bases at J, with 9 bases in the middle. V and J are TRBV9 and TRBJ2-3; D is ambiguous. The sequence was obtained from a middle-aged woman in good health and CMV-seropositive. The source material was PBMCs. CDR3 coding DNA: TGTGCCAGCAGCGTAGGGTTGAGGTCAGATACGCAGTATTTT. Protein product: CASSVGLRSDTQYF.